Following are 3 T cell receptor beta chains from one sample sequenced in a study of T cells in Graves' hyperthyroidism and ophthalmopathy. The TCR beta CDR3 regions underwent amplification using RNA transcripts as the source. The HTBI primer set drove a first-round RT-PCR of the TCR CDR3. Using its own MiXCR run on the multiplex PCR reads, TCRdb lists one record per CDR3 protein. Of more than 500,000 distinct CDR3 sequences listed, 16% are singletons. Material: blood. All receptors derive from a woman in her twenties or thirties with Graves' ophthalmopathy.

This chain uses TRBV7-8 with TRBJ2-7, with a tentative D call TRBD2 (6 bases). The CDR3 length is 15 residues. Germline lookup yields CDR1 SGHVS and CDR2 FQNEAQ. The V end lost 1 base, the J end lost 0 bases, and 10 bases lay between the germline ends. For the CDR3, the DNA is TGTGCCAGCAGCTTAGTCGCGGGATACTCCTACGAGCAGTACTTC. The encoded protein is CASSLVAGYSYEQYF.

At least ten counts were recorded for this clonotype. J is TRBJ1-1 and V is TRBV20-1, with TRBD1 identical over 10 bases. V shed 1 base, J shed 7 bases, and the junction held 9 bases outside the gene matches. The CDR3 runs to 15 residues. Per germline, CDR1 DFQATT and CDR2 SNEGSKA (reference sequence). The CDR3 nucleotides are TGCAGTGCTAGAGCTCCGACGGACAGGGGGAATGAAGCTTTCTTT. This encodes CSARAPTDRGNEAFF.

Here the CDR3 reads CASGPTSSGVRRGETQYF. Written as DNA, the CDR3 is TGTGCCAGCGGCCCCACCTCTAGCGGAGTACGCCGGGGGGAGACCCAGTACTTC. V gene TRBV9 combines with J gene TRBJ2-5, with 7 nucleotides matching TRBD2. From germline, CDR1 is SGDLS and CDR2 YYNGEE. The CDR3 is 18 amino acids. The J segment lost 5 bases and the V segment lost 7 bases, leaving 23 bases of the junction unmatched.